This T cell receptor beta chain was sequenced for a study of T cells in localized non-small cell lung cancer. Broader study findings: Analysis by sequencing included only one tumor region, so heterogeneity remains possible. Across samples, adjacent lung featured a median around 55 of the top 100 tumor clones.

Comment on this clone: The antigen is not known.

Atypia-free lung next to the tumor was sampled at least 2 cm from its margin. The CDR3 spans 15 residues. V trimming: 1 base; J trimming: 8 bases; junction bases outside the gene matches: 5. Germline values: CDR1 KGHSH, CDR2 LQKENI. TCRdb keeps only in-frame clones here, not all; method: immunoSEQ multiplex PCR. This table holds 2,000 to 2,500 clones, approximately 33% found once. This specimen was normal lung tissue next to the tumor, taken before any cancer treatment. This receptor was identified in a female donor over 55 with stage I squamous cell lung carcinoma. The gene calls are TRBV18 and TRBJ1-6; 7 nucleotides agree with TRBD1. CDR3: CASSPRDREHSPLHF. Written as DNA, the CDR3 is TGTGCCAGCTCACCACGAGACAGGGAACATTCACCCCTCCACTTT.